Listed below are T cell receptor beta chains from one sample, sequenced in a study of blood T cell repertoires in COVID-19. The repertoire was sequenced with immunoSEQ multiplex PCR; TCRdb's copy has only in-frame clones and lacks some. The sample lists 300,000 to 400,000 clones; around 88% were seen once. Material for sequencing was peripheral blood. These receptors were taken from a woman aged 25 to 39 with COVID-19, enrolled during active disease. The CDR3 runs from the conserved cysteine through the conserved F or W. Each record gives: V gene, clone size, J gene, D gene, CDR3 protein, CDR3 DNA. D genes are given only for firm matches. Not every row has a clone size; where given, it reads once, few, many or a size class.

v_gene: TRBV5-6; abundance: -; j_gene: TRBJ1-5; d_gene: TRBD1; CDR3aa: CASSLVGGSNQPQHF; CDR3nt: TGTGCCAGCAGCTTGGTAGGGGGCAGCAATCAGCCCCAGCATTTT
v_gene: TRBV21-1; abundance: -; j_gene: TRBJ1-6; d_gene: -; CDR3aa: CASSKSHTEGPDSPLHF; CDR3nt: TGTGCCAGCAGCAAATCGCATACAGAAGGCCCGGATTCACCCCTCCACTTT
v_gene: TRBV9; abundance: -; j_gene: TRBJ1-2; d_gene: TRBD1; CDR3aa: CASTPGQGGDGYTF; CDR3nt: TGTGCCAGCACCCCAGGACAGGGTGGCGATGGCTACACCTTC
v_gene: TRBV19; abundance: -; j_gene: TRBJ2-7; d_gene: TRBD1; CDR3aa: CASSLTGGYEQYF; CDR3nt: TGTGCCAGTAGCTTGACAGGGGGCTACGAGCAGTACTTC
v_gene: TRBV4-1; abundance: -; j_gene: TRBJ1-4; d_gene: -; CDR3aa: CASSQDRRGGDNEKLFF; CDR3nt: TGCGCCAGCAGCCAAGATAGGCGCGGGGGCGATAACGAAAAACTGTTTTTT
v_gene: TRBV29-1; abundance: -; j_gene: TRBJ2-3; d_gene: -; CDR3aa: CSVWGGADTQYF; CDR3nt: TGCAGCGTTTGGGGGGGGGCGGATACGCAGTATTTT
v_gene: TRBV7-2; abundance: -; j_gene: TRBJ2-2; d_gene: TRBD2; CDR3aa: CASSNLLAGGGELFF; CDR3nt: TGTGCCAGCAGCAACCTACTAGCGGGGGGCGGGGAGCTGTTTTTT
v_gene: TRBV27; abundance: -; j_gene: TRBJ2-5; d_gene: -; CDR3aa: CASSPGNPVRETQYF; CDR3nt: TGTGCCAGCAGCCCCGGGAACCCGGTTCGGGAGACCCAGTACTTC
v_gene: TRBV29-1; abundance: -; j_gene: TRBJ2-3; d_gene: TRBD2; CDR3aa: CSVRGEQQTSTDTQYF; CDR3nt: TGCAGCGTCCGGGGGGAACAGCAAACTTCCACAGATACGCAGTATTTT
v_gene: TRBV19; abundance: -; j_gene: TRBJ1-2; d_gene: -; CDR3aa: CASSSSRTANYGYTF; CDR3nt: TGTGCCAGTAGTTCATCCCGGACAGCTAACTATGGCTACACCTTC
v_gene: TRBV5-6; abundance: once; j_gene: TRBJ2-7; d_gene: TRBD2; CDR3aa: CASSLLAGGAYEQYF; CDR3nt: TGTGCCAGCAGCTTACTAGCGGGGGGCGCCTACGAGCAGTACTTC
v_gene: TRBV19; abundance: -; j_gene: TRBJ1-5; d_gene: -; CDR3aa: CASRLFGESNQPQHF; CDR3nt: TGTGCCAGTCGATTATTCGGGGAAAGCAATCAGCCCCAGCATTTT
v_gene: TRBV5-1; abundance: -; j_gene: TRBJ1-2; d_gene: -; CDR3aa: CASSLAGDSGNGYTF; CDR3nt: TGCGCCAGCAGCTTGGCCGGCGACAGTGGGAATGGCTACACCTTC
v_gene: TRBV19; abundance: -; j_gene: TRBJ1-4; d_gene: -; CDR3aa: CASSNQNPLEKLFF; CDR3nt: TGTGCCAGTAGTAACCAAAACCCTCTAGAAAAACTGTTTTTT
v_gene: TRBV18; abundance: -; j_gene: TRBJ2-1; d_gene: -; CDR3aa: CASSPPAPYEQFF; CDR3nt: TGTGCCAGCTCACCACCGGCCCCCTATGAGCAGTTCTTC
v_gene: TRBV28; abundance: -; j_gene: TRBJ1-5; d_gene: TRBD1; CDR3aa: CASSTGGSGNQPQHF; CDR3nt: TGTGCCAGCAGTACAGGGGGGAGCGGTAATCAGCCCCAGCATTTT
v_gene: TRBV18; abundance: -; j_gene: TRBJ1-1; d_gene: -; CDR3aa: CASSPTGRTEAFF; CDR3nt: TGTGCCAGCTCACCAACAGGGCGGACTGAAGCTTTCTTT